Following are 32 T cell receptor beta chains from one sample sequenced in a study of T-cell memory formation after mild COVID-19. Each CDR3 protein gets one entry after TCRdb re-called the 5' RACE reads with MiXCR. The data show about 340,000 distinct CDR3 sequences, roughly an eighth seen once. The source material was PBMCs or a T cell subset sorted from them (not recorded which). The origin of the receptors is a man aged 18 to 30 who had mild COVID-19 (a few samples of this study predate the infection). Cell type and time point are not known.

V gene TRBV5-1 combines with J gene TRBJ2-1; 8 positions agree with TRBD1. The CDR3 consists of 16 residues. Germline CDR1 and CDR2: SGHRS and YFSETQ. The ends lost 6 bases at V and 5 bases at J; junction bases unmatched: 13. CDR3 amino acids: CASTKQQGGRDNEQFF. The DNA for the CDR3 is TGCGCCAGCACCAAACAACAGGGGGGAAGGGACAATGAGCAGTTCTTC.

This clonotype was counted a few times. The rearrangement joins TRBV6-6 to TRBJ2-7; TRBD2 matches at 10 bases. Trimming at V came to 6 bases and at J to 3 bases, leaving 2 bases not matched to a gene. The CDR3 covers 13 residues. Germline V gene lookup returns CDR1 MNHNY and CDR2 SVGAGI (reference sequence). This CDR3 is CASSTSGDYEQYV. Here the CDR3 DNA reads TGTGCCAGCAGCACTAGCGGGGACTACGAGCAGTACGTC.

This clonotype was seen a few times. This chain joins TRBV12-3 or TRBV12-4 and TRBJ1-2; D uncertain. This CDR3 comprises 14 residues. V lost 3 bases, J lost 8 bases, and 16 bases lay in between. CDR3 nucleotides: TGTGCCAGCAGTTTGAACAGCATTGTAGGAGGCTACACCTTC. This gives the protein CASSLNSIVGGYTF.

The V call is TRBV4-3, the J call TRBJ2-2; unclear D gene. Germline CDR1 reads LGHNA; CDR2 reads YSLEER. Trimming shortened V by 2 bases and J by 4 bases, and 5 bases separated the two germline ends. The CDR3 length is 13 residues. CDR3: CASSQTATGELFF. Written as DNA, the CDR3 is TGCGCCAGCAGCCAAACCGCCACCGGGGAGCTGTTTTTT.

This chain links TRBV27 with TRBJ2-1; D might be TRBD1 (6 bases). The CDR3 totals 15 residues. Between the trimmed V and J ends, which lost 6 bases and 15 bases, there was a span of 27 bases. Germline loops: CDR1 MNHEY, CDR2 SMNVEV (reference sequence). The DNA for the CDR3 is TGTGCCAGCAGCCCTAATACTAGACAGGAGATGCCGTCGTTCTTC. It encodes CASSPNTRQEMPSFF.

In its sample, this clonotype was seen many times. The rearrangement joins TRBV7-9 to TRBJ1-1, with D maybe TRBD1 (5 bases). Trimming left V 0 bases short and J 4 bases short, with 9 bases between. The CDR3 is 14 amino acids. Germline CDR1 is SEHNR and CDR2 is FQNEAQ (reference sequence). CDR3 sequence: CASSLAGRSTEAFF. The DNA for the CDR3 is TGTGCCAGCAGCTTAGCGGGGCGGAGCACTGAAGCTTTCTTT.

V is TRBV4-2 and J is TRBJ1-1, with D possibly matching TRBD1 (5 bases). Between the trimmed V and J ends, which lost 3 bases and 3 bases, there was a span of 14 bases. CDR1 is LGHNA and CDR2 is YNFKEQ in the germline V gene. This CDR3 is 15 amino acids long. The CDR3 region is CASSQGGKRDTEAFF. In nucleotides, the CDR3 is TGTGCCAGCAGCCAGGGGGGGAAACGGGACACTGAAGCTTTCTTT.

The rearrangement uses TRBV28 and TRBJ1-1; D is undetermined. This CDR3 comprises 14 residues. V lost 1 base to trimming and J lost 10 bases, with 16 bases between them. Germline assignment: CDR1 MDHEN and CDR2 SYDVKM. The chain's CDR3 is CASSLFGFRAGAFF. CDR3 coding DNA: TGTGCCAGCAGTTTATTTGGTTTCCGGGCGGGAGCTTTCTTT.

In this sample, this clonotype turned up a few times. The chain uses TRBV20-1 and TRBJ2-5; TRBD1 is a possible D gene (6 bases). CDR3 length: 16 residues. Germline CDR1 DFQATT, CDR2 SNEGSKA (reference sequence). V lost 5 bases and J 0 bases, leaving 19 bases between the germline ends. CDR3 in amino acids: CSAAGPDRLYQETQYF. CDR3 nucleotides: TGCAGTGCTGCCGGACCAGACAGGCTGTACCAAGAGACCCAGTACTTC.

This clonotype was counted between two and nine times. The chain couples TRBV2 to TRBJ1-3; D remains unclear. The V gene lost 7 bases and the J gene lost 0 bases, with 13 bases spanning the gap. There are 15 residues in the CDR3. Germline assignment: CDR1 SNHLY and CDR2 FYNNEI. The CDR3 DNA follows: TGTGCCAGCATCCCGACTGTCAGCTCTGGAAACACCATATATTTT. Translated, it gives CASIPTVSSGNTIYF.

This clonotype occurred a few times. V and J are TRBV10-3 and TRBJ1-1, with 9 bases matching TRBD1. Germline CDR1 and CDR2: ENHRY and SYGVKD. Trimming removed 8 bases from V and 1 base from J; junction bases left unmatched: 5. This CDR3 is 14 amino acids long. The CDR3 DNA sequence: TGTGCCATCGGGGACAGGGTGACGAACACTGAAGCTTTCTTT. It encodes CAIGDRVTNTEAFF.

The V gene is TRBV20-1, the J gene TRBJ2-5, with D uncertain. The CDR3 runs to 16 residues. Trimming removed 3 bases from V and 5 bases from J, with 22 bases in between. In germline, CDR1 is DFQATT, CDR2 SNEGSKA (reference sequence). DNA of the CDR3: TGCAGTGCTAGTGGGTTTTTACACTCGGAGTGGGAGACCCAGTACTTC. Translation gives CSASGFLHSEWETQYF.

This clonotype was counted between two and nine times. CDR3 residues: CASSLRASGANVLTF. The DNA for the CDR3 is TGTGCCAGCAGTTTACGGGCCTCTGGGGCCAACGTCCTGACTTTC. This rearrangement joins TRBV12-3 or TRBV12-4 to TRBJ2-6; D gene unclear. There are 15 residues in the CDR3. Trimming took 2 bases from V and 0 from J, leaving 5 bases between them.

This clonotype was observed at least ten times. CDR3 sequence reads: CSARETRQRVEAFF. The DNA for the CDR3 is TGCAGTGCTAGAGAAACCAGACAGCGAGTTGAAGCTTTCTTT. This chain links TRBV20-1 with TRBJ1-1; tentative D call: TRBD1 (5 bases). The CDR3 covers 14 residues. Germline V gene lookup returns CDR1 DFQATT and CDR2 SNEGSKA (reference sequence). V was cut by 0 bases and J by 7 bases, with 15 bases left in between.

J is TRBJ1-4 and V is TRBV9, with TRBD1 as a possible D gene (5 bases). CDR1 is SGDLS and CDR2 is YYNGEE in the germline V gene. This CDR3 is built from 15 residues. V lost 0 bases, J lost 5 bases, and 11 bases lay in between. CDR3 amino acids: CASSVGDYPNEKLFF. The CDR3 DNA sequence: TGTGCCAGCAGCGTAGGGGACTACCCCAATGAAAAACTGTTTTTT.

As for this clonotype: A junction end diverges from the germline sequence, so it may reflect a read error. This chain links TRBV7-7 with TRBJ2-2; TRBD2 matches at 8 bases. Germline V gives CDR1 SSHAT, CDR2 FNYEAQ (reference sequence). The CDR3 is made up of 18 amino acids. CDR3 protein: CASSSTGGPGGVAGELFF. In DNA, the CDR3 is TGTGCTAGCAGCTCCACGGGGGGGCCTGGCGGAGTAGCCGGGGAGCTGTTTTTT.

V is TRBV5-1 and J is TRBJ1-1, with unresolved D. The CDR3 length is 14 residues. Deletions cut 1 base from V and 1 base from J, with 8 bases between. From germline, CDR1 is SGHRS and CDR2 YFSETQ. As DNA, the CDR3 is TGCGCCAGCAGCTTGACAAGCTCGAACACTGAAGCTTTCTTT. It specifies CASSLTSSNTEAFF.

V is TRBV5-1 and J is TRBJ2-4; no reliable D call. The CDR3 covers 16 residues. Germline-derived CDR1 and CDR2 are SGHRS and YFSETQ. The V gene lost 0 bases and the J gene lost 1 base, with 11 bases spanning the gap. CDR3 loop: CASSLEGGGAKNIQYF. CDR3 coding DNA: TGCGCCAGCAGCTTGGAAGGTGGCGGCGCCAAAAACATTCAGTACTTC.

The chain is built from TRBV18 and TRBJ2-7; TRBD2 agrees at 7 bases. V dropped 3 bases and J dropped 1; count of bases not matched to a gene: 0. From germline, CDR1 is KGHSH and CDR2 LQKENI. CDR3 size: 13 residues. The CDR3 region has the DNA TGTGCCAGCTCACCGGGAGGGTCCTACGAGCAGTACGTC. Its protein is CASSPGGSYEQYV.

The CDR3 sequence is CASRLAIEQFF. CDR3 nucleotide sequence: TGTGCCAGCAGGCTGGCCATCGAGCAGTTCTTC. This chain uses TRBV28 with TRBJ2-1; D is ambiguous. The CDR3 consists of 11 residues. CDR1 and CDR2 (germline): MDHEN, SYDVKM. The germline V and J ends were trimmed by 6 bases and 10 bases, with 10 bases remaining between them.

This clonotype was seen more than once but under ten times. The rearrangement links TRBV12-3 or TRBV12-4 to TRBJ2-5; D unclear. V lost 6 bases and J lost 5, with 13 bases in between. This CDR3 comprises 13 residues. CDR3: CASSLHGEETQYF. CDR3 DNA sequence: TGTGCCAGCAGCCTACACGGAGAGGAGACCCAGTACTTC.

The V and J genes are TRBV30 and TRBJ2-7; D ambiguous. The V and J ends lost 0 bases and 4 bases respectively, with 7 bases between them. Germline assignment: CDR1 GTSNPN and CDR2 SVGIG (reference sequence). The CDR3 runs to 12 residues. The CDR3 bases are TGTGCCTGGAGTGTAGGAGATTACGAGCAGTACTTC. This sequence encodes CAWSVGDYEQYF.

This clonotype has ten or more counts. This chain joins TRBV14 and TRBJ2-1, with D maybe TRBD2 (6 bases). Germline-derived CDR1 and CDR2 are SGHDN and FVKESK. The CDR3 sequence is 16 residues long. Trimming took off 5 bases at V and 0 bases at J, with 14 bases between the two ends. The CDR3 spells CASSGLPGSSYNEQFF. In DNA, the CDR3 is TGTGCCAGCAGCGGACTACCTGGTAGCTCCTACAATGAGCAGTTCTTC. The whole variable domain, filled in from reference TRBV14 and TRBJ2-1, reads EAGVTQFPSHSVIEKGQTVTLRCDPISGHDNLYWYRRVMGKEIKFLLHFVKESKQDESGMPNNRFLAERTGGTYSTLKVQPAELEDSGVYFCASSGLPGSSYNEQFFGPGTRLTVL.

The gene calls are TRBV10-1 and TRBJ2-2, with D possibly matching TRBD1 (5 bases). The germline V gene encodes CDR1 WNHNN and CDR2 SYGVQD (reference sequence). The CDR3 runs to 16 residues. The V end lost 3 bases, the J end lost 3 bases, and 14 bases lay between the germline ends. The CDR3 nucleotides read TGCGCCAGCAGTGATCTATGGGGCAGGGACACCGGGGAGCTGTTTTTT. This encodes CASSDLWGRDTGELFF.

This clonotype was recorded a few times. The chain employs TRBV7-9 and TRBJ2-3, with 11 bases fitting TRBD2. Trimming removed 5 bases from V and 2 bases from J; junction bases left unmatched: 9. The CDR3 totals 17 residues. Germline lookup yields CDR1 SEHNR and CDR2 FQNEAQ (reference sequence). The CDR3 region has the DNA TGTGCCAGCAGCGATACCGCTAGCGGGGGGCTCACAGATACGCAGTATTTT. Amino acids: CASSDTASGGLTDTQYF.

The genes are TRBV20-1 and TRBJ2-7, with D tentatively TRBD1 or TRBD2 (5 bases each). CDR1 and CDR2 from the germline V gene are DFQATT and SNEGSKA (reference sequence). CDR3 size: 14 residues. The V gene lost 1 base and the J gene lost 0 bases, with 10 bases spanning the gap. The CDR3 sequence: CSARAGASSYEQYV. CDR3 bases: TGCAGTGCTAGAGCCGGGGCGAGCTCCTACGAGCAGTACGTC.

This clonotype was found many times. The chain uses TRBV12-3 or TRBV12-4 and TRBJ2-3; D not resolved. The ends were cut back, 8 bases at V and 1 base at J, with 10 bases in the middle. The CDR3 is made up of 13 amino acids. CDR3 sequence: CASVRQRTDTQYF. CDR3 in DNA: TGTGCCAGCGTTCGGCAACGCACAGATACGCAGTATTTT.

This clonotype was observed at least ten times. The chain recombines TRBV30 with TRBJ2-1, with D unclear. The V gene lost 5 bases and the J gene lost 2 bases, with 10 bases spanning the gap. Germline CDR1 is GTSNPN and CDR2 is SVGIG (reference sequence). The CDR3 sequence is 13 residues long. The CDR3 DNA reads TGTGCCTGGGACCTCGAAGCCTACAATGAGCAGTTCTTC. Protein sequence: CAWDLEAYNEQFF.

This clonotype was seen a handful of times. This chain connects TRBV20-1 to TRBJ1-4; 7 nucleotides match TRBD1. CDR1 DFQATT and CDR2 SNEGSKA come from the germline V gene (reference sequence). J gave up 4 bases and V 5 bases, and 7 bases lay outside the gene matches. CDR3 length: 14 residues. The CDR3 here is CSARSGQYNEKLFF. The CDR3, as DNA: TGCAGTGCTCGATCGGGACAGTATAATGAAAAACTGTTTTTT.

This clonotype occurred many times. The chain links TRBV29-1 to TRBJ2-2; TRBD1 agrees at 8 bases. Germline V gives CDR1 SQVTM, CDR2 ANQGSEA. This CDR3 region has 13 residues. Trimming took 6 bases from V and 7 from J; bases not matched to a gene: 7. The CDR3 protein is CSVADREGGELFF. The CDR3 DNA reads TGCAGCGTCGCGGACAGGGAAGGCGGGGAGCTGTTTTTT.

The rearrangement joins TRBV3-1 to TRBJ1-2, with 10 bases that match TRBD1. Germline CDR1 reads LGHDT; CDR2 reads YNNKEL (reference sequence). This CDR3 region has 14 residues. With V trimmed by 6 bases and J by 2 bases, 3 bases remained unmatched. The CDR3 DNA reads TGTGCCAGCAGACGACAGGGGGCGAACTATGGCTACACCTTC. Translating gives CASRRQGANYGYTF.

This clonotype was seen more than once but under ten times. The chain employs TRBV4-1 and TRBJ1-2; perhaps TRBD1 as D (5 bases). This CDR3 contains 17 residues. Germline loops: CDR1 MGHRA, CDR2 YSYEKL. Trimming cost V 2 bases and J 0 bases, with 16 bases left between them. The CDR3 sequence: CASSQRGGVGANYGYTF. DNA of the CDR3: TGCGCCAGCAGCCAAAGAGGAGGGGTAGGAGCTAACTATGGCTACACCTTC.